This T cell receptor beta chain was recovered during a study of CD8+ T cells in alopecia areata (dated by TCRdb to 2017 to 2018). About the full investigation: Treated patients were enrolled in an open-label pilot trial of oral tofacitinib, 5 to 10 mg twice daily, for moderate-to-severe alopecia areata. Patients stayed on tofacitinib for 6 to 18 months and then had 6 months of follow-up off drug so that delayed response and recurrence could be assessed. Disease severity in treated patients was measured with the SALT score, which quantifies the percentage of affected scalp surface area. The study used high-throughput TCRbeta sequencing to examine T cell clonal expansion in alopecia areata, in both the C3H/HeJ mouse model and human patients. In humans, TCRbeta sequencing was performed on scalp tissue and on sorted CD4+ and CD8+ peripheral blood T cells from healthy controls and from patients with patchy or totalis/universalis alopecia areata. Tofacitinib-treated patients had biopsies at baseline and at 4 and 24 weeks of treatment, with a later scalp biopsy in several patients. Clonality in the scalp was compared among normal scalp (n=4), patchy alopecia areata scalp (n=8), and alopecia totalis/universalis scalp (n=8). RNA came from the PAXgene miRNA kit for fixed scalp, the miRNeasy kit for PBMCs, and the RNeasy kit for mouse skin. TCRbeta CDR3 regions were amplified by immunoSEQ multiplex PCR using 35 Vbeta forward and 13 Jbeta reverse primers. Overall study results and their limits: Compared with normal scalp, lesional scalp, particularly in alopecia totalis/universalis, had higher clonality and more expanded CD8+ clones, which suggests antigenic drive. Shared TCR sequences between patients were less evident than in mice, which may be partly attributable to HLA diversity in the patient population. Because the treated cohort was small and included a single nonresponder, larger studies are needed to assess links between baseline CD8+ expansion and response. Scalp TCR repertoire analysis is complicated because resident alphabeta T cells in normal human skin are also sequenced, whereas mouse skin is dominated by gammadelta T cells. Tofacitinib significantly decreased scalp clonality and the number of expanded CD8+ clones among the top 100 scalp clones. Many expanded lesional clones were found to persist in scalp and blood during tofacitinib treatment, and relapse after treatment cessation may be partly explained by this persistence.

The receptor library was made with the immunoSEQ multiplex PCR assay. RNA was extracted from all samples and reverse transcribed into cDNA, which served as template for TCR sequencing. SuperScript III was used to make first-strand cDNA, primed with a 2:1 mix of oligo-dT and random hexamers. A synthetic immune receptor repertoire was used to gauge amplification bias, and whatever bias remained was removed computationally. Regarding the original processing steps: Raw reads were preprocessed for error removal, and CDR3 was defined according to IMGT conventions as running from the conserved cysteine to phenylalanine. Clonality was calculated as 1 minus Shannon entropy normalized by log2 of the number of productive unique TCRs. Whether each scalp clone was CD4 or CD8 was inferred by checking scalp TCRbeta sequences against the CD4 and CD8 repertoires from sorted blood. The source is immuneACCESS, and TCRdb retained only in-frame sequences with V and J called. Part of the clones is not carried over; for the studies checked, unresolved V genes explain less than half of this, and the remainder is unexplained. That table is the source of V, J and clone size, and D and trimming were worked out from the DNA. Counted in this sample were about 200,000 clones; around two fifths of them appeared once. Of the sample, around 0.48% is held by the ten largest clones.

This clone was found a few times. Which antigen it targets is not known. Per-base qualities were not stored, and no clone one base away is much larger. The label giving this sample's treatment or condition can be read as: oral pan-JAK inhibitor, 5-10 mg twice daily. Peripheral blood and lesional scalp punch biopsies were obtained from patients with alopecia areata. PBMCs were isolated by density centrifugation and stained for CD3, CD4 and CD8, and CD4+ and CD8+ T cells were sorted on a FACSAria. V gives up 1 base and J gives up 4 bases, and the segment between their germline ends measures 13 bases. CDR1 is given as SGHTA and CDR2 as FQGNSA, both from the germline V gene. The CDR3 contains 15 residues, cysteine and phenylalanine counted. Just CDR3 DNA is preserved here, 45 bases in frame from base 1.

The chain links TRBV7-2 with TRBJ2-5; too little of a D gene remains to name it. This receptor was identified in a human donor with alopecia areata. The starting material was CD4+ T cells sorted from blood, obtained at approximately week 30, from a patient treated with tofacitinib. The CDR3 sequence is CASSLGVQPRETQYF. The DNA reads as follows: TGTGCCAGCAGCTTAGGGGTTCAACCTCGAGAGACCCAGTACTTC.